This T cell receptor (beta chain) was sequenced in a study of vaccination effects on CD4 cells after COVID-19. The CDR3 extends over 15 amino acids. V lost 4 bases to trimming and J lost 2 bases; unmatched junction nucleotides: 2. In germline, CDR1 is LNHNV, CDR2 YYDKDF (reference sequence). This clone was counted only a few times. Its antigen is still unknown. Ahead of sequencing, the ViraFEST assay grew antigen-specific CD4+ T cells using viral peptide pools. At the end of 9 to 11 days of culture, CD4+ T cells were isolated. Vaccinated recipients, who were negative for nucleocapsid antibodies, had no history of SARS-CoV-2 infection. Generated by immunoSEQ multiplex PCR, the TCRdb table keeps only in-frame clones and is missing some. The repertoire holds tens of thousands of clones, about 80% seen once, with 3.5% to 4.5% in the top ten.

The V call is TRBV15, the J call TRBJ1-2, with 12 bases matching TRBD1. This receptor was identified in a human donor who received a COVID-19 vaccine. The sequencing used CD4+ T cells from PBMCs cultured with HCoV-OC43 spike peptides, collected before COVID-19 vaccination. As for subset: HCoV-OC43 spike overlapping peptide pool stimulation. The DNA of the CDR3 is TGTGCCACCAGCATAGGGACAGGGGGCAACTATGGCTACACCTTC. Its translation is CATSIGTGGNYGYTF. Combining the CDR3 with reference TRBV15 and TRBJ1-2 gives the whole variable domain DAMVIQNPRYQVTQFGKPVTLSCSQTLNHNVMYWYQQKSSQAPKLLFHYYDKDFNNEADTPDNFQSRRPNTSFCFLDIRSPGLGDTAMYLCATSIGTGGNYGYTFGSGTRLTVV.